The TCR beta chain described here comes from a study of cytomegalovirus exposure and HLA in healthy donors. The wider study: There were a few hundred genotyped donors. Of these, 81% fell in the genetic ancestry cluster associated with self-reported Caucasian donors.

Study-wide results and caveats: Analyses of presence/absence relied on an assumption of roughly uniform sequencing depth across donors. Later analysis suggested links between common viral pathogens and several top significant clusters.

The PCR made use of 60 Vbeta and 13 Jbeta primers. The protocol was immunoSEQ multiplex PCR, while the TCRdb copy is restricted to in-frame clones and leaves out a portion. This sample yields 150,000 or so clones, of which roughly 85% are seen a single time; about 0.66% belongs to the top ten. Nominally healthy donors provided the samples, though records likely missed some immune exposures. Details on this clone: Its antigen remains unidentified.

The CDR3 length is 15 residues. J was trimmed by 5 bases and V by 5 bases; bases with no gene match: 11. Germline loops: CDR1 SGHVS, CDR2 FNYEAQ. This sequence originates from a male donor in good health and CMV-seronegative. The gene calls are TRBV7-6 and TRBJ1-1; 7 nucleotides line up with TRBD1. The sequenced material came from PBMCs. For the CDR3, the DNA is TGTGCCAGCAGCACACGACAGGGAATGGAGACTGAAGCTTTCTTT. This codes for CASSTRQGMETEAFF.